Sequencing of this T cell receptor (beta chain) was carried out in a study of T cells expressing NK-cell markers. Study-level results: Dominant NKG2C+ clonotypes accounted for about 1.0-8% of CD8+ T cells in about 6 donors.

TCRdb re-called the 5' RACE reads and shows each CDR3 protein once, DNA omitted. This sample's table reports about half a million distinct CDR3 sequences. Remarks on this clonotype: Its target is not known.

CDR1 is SGDLS and CDR2 is YYNGEE in the germline V gene. This CDR3 spans 18 amino acids. The chain joins TRBV9 to TRBJ2-1. The TCR sequence derives from a woman between 45 and 65 years old in good health. Specimen: blood T cells: a sorted CD56 or NKG2C T cell subset, CD4+ or CD8+ T cells, or bulk PBMC T cells (not recorded which). The CDR3 reads CASSVVNGRLSSYNEQFF.